This T cell receptor (beta chain) stems from a study of blood T cells in healthy people across ages. Germline assignment: CDR1 SNHLY and CDR2 FYNNEI. V gave up 2 bases and J gave up 3 bases, with 10 bases separating them. The CDR3 is 15 residues long. Every donor gave approximately 10 milliliters of peripheral blood. Together with a sample-barcoded 5' primer, a J-beta primer mix was included in a second PCR lasting about 7 to 12 cycles. TCRdb re-derived calls from the 5' RACE reads in MiXCR, one entry per CDR3 protein. The repertoire has fewer than 800,000 distinct CDR3 sequences, 20% to 30% of them found once; the top ten carry just under 9.5%. These data also featured in a second study, about T cells of mothers and their children. That report notes: The M1S primer of the second PCR added sample barcodes and 2-4 random nucleotides. For unrelated pairs as for related ones, thymic selection shapes TCR recombination output similarly.

The chain recombines TRBV2 with TRBJ2-2, with a weak D call TRBD2 (6 bases). The source of this sequence is a boy under 18 in good health. Specimen: blood. CDR3 protein: CASSEFGTDTGELFF. Written as DNA, the CDR3 is TGTGCCAGCAGTGAATTCGGGACTGACACCGGGGAGCTGTTTTTT.